This T cell receptor beta chain was recovered during a study of vaccination and CD4 T cells after COVID-19. Unmatched junction bases numbered 9, after V lost 0 bases and J lost 4 bases. The CDR3 consists of 16 residues. Germline V CDR1 and CDR2: DFQATT, SNEGSKA (reference sequence). As to treatment: roughly 10-day PBMC culture with coronavirus spike peptide pools or control peptides (ViraFEST assay). Prior to the COVID-19 pandemic (2011-2018), the unexposed donor's CD4+ T cells were collected. A remark on this clonotype: Its antigen is not identified. This may come from a read error, since a much larger clone is one base off. The CDR3 does not end in the conserved phenylalanine or tryptophan, so this is likely a read error.

CD4+ T cells that had been cultured provided DNA sequenced with the Oncomine TCR Beta short-read assay. Researchers extracted genomic DNA from CD4+ T cells that had been cultured. TCRdb processed the PCR reads anew with MiXCR; each CDR3 protein has one entry. The sample shows 2,000 or so distinct CDR3 sequences, less than 20% of them seen only once. The sequenced material came from CD4+ T cells from blood, cultured in vitro. The V call is TRBV20-1, the J call TRBJ2-5, with 9 bases lining up with TRBD2. This sequence was found in a human donor in good health. CDR3 in DNA: TGCAGTGCTAGAGATCCGCGGGGGGGCCTCCGAGAGACCCAGTACTAC. This gives the protein CSARDPRGGLRETQYY.